Listed here are 6 T cell receptor beta chains from one sample, sequenced in a study of T-cell reconstitution after alpha-beta-depleted transplantation in children. Preparation of the TCRbeta library was carried out with unique molecular identifiers. TCRdb passed the PCR reads through MiXCR, listing each CDR3 protein once. This table holds approximately 800,000 distinct CDR3 sequences, approximately 15% found once. This material consisted of PBMCs, mostly from graft donor cells, taken 360 days after TCRalphabeta/CD19-depleted stem cell transplant. All receptors come from a male patient between 10 and 17 years old who had a stem cell transplant for acute lymphoblastic leukemia, so the T cells may come from the graft donor.

The V and J genes are TRBV29-1 and TRBJ2-3; weak D call: TRBD2 (6 bases). The germline V gene has CDR1 SQVTM and CDR2 ANQGSEA. This CDR3 has 19 amino acids. V was cut by 8 bases and J by 2 bases, with 32 bases left in between. This CDR3 is CSFLKWRREPPFNTDTQYF. The CDR3 DNA follows: TGCAGCTTCTTGAAGTGGCGACGGGAGCCCCCGTTTAACACAGATACGCAGTATTTT.

This clonotype was detected only a few times. This rearrangement joins TRBV5-1 to TRBJ1-1, with a weak D call TRBD1 (5 bases). The CDR3 consists of 13 residues. The germline gives CDR1 SGHRS, CDR2 YFSETQ. V lost 4 bases, J lost 7 bases, and 14 bases lay in between. This chain's CDR3 is CASSAGPLDEAFF. The DNA for the CDR3 is TGCGCCAGCAGCGCGGGACCTTTAGATGAAGCTTTCTTT.

The chain employs TRBV5-6 and TRBJ2-1, with 7 bases lining up with TRBD2. CDR3 length: 13 amino acids. Germline CDR1 is SGHDT and CDR2 is YYEEEE. J lost 8 bases, V lost 1 base, and 3 bases had no gene match. The CDR3 loop reads CASSLPGRDEQFF. The CDR3 DNA is TGTGCCAGCAGCTTGCCAGGGAGGGATGAGCAGTTCTTC.

This clonotype was observed at least ten times. V is TRBV6-5 and J is TRBJ1-5; 8 positions agree with TRBD1. The CDR3 runs 15 residues. Losses at the gene ends were 2 bases for V and 1 base for J; bases not matched to a gene: 1. CDR1 MNHEY and CDR2 SVGAGI come from the germline V gene. The CDR3 spells CASSYRTGSNQPQHF. For the CDR3, the DNA is TGTGCCAGCAGTTACCGGACAGGGAGCAATCAGCCCCAGCATTTT.

V usage is TRBV7-9 and J usage is TRBJ2-7, with 11 nucleotides matching TRBD1. V lost 1 base and J lost 5; bases outside the gene matches: 10. Germline V CDR1 and CDR2: SEHNR, FQNEAQ (reference sequence). CDR3 size: 17 residues. CDR3 region: CASSLGRGQGARHEQYF. DNA for the CDR3: TGTGCCAGCAGCTTAGGGCGCGGACAGGGGGCGAGACACGAGCAGTACTTC.

This clonotype was detected a few times. The rearrangement joins TRBV25-1 to TRBJ1-6, with D hard to call. V shed 2 bases and J shed 12 bases, with 17 bases lying between them. CDR3 length: 15 amino acids. Germline CDR1 reads MGHDK; CDR2 reads SYGVNS. For the CDR3, the DNA is TGTGCCAGCAGTGAAAGTCTTGCCCTCGGGAAACCCCTCCACTTT. Its translation: CASSESLALGKPLHF.